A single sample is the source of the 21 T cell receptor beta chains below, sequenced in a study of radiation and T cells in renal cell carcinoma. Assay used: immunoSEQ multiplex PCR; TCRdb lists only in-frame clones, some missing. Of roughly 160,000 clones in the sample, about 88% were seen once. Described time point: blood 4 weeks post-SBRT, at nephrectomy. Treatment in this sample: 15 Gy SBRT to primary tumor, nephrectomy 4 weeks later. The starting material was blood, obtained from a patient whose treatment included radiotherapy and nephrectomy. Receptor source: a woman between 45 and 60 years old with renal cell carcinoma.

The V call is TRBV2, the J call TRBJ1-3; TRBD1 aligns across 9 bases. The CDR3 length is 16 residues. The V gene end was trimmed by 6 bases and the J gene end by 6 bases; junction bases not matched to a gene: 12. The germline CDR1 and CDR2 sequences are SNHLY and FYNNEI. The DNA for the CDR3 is TGTGCCAGCAGCCTCGGGAACAGGGGGCGCGTAAACACCATATATTTT. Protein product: CASSLGNRGRVNTIYF.

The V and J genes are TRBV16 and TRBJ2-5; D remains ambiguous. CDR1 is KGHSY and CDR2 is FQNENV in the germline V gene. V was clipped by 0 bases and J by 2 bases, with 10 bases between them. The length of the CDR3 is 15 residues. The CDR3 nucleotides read TGTGCCAGCAGCCAATCGCGGCAGACTCAAGAGACCCAGTACTTC. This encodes CASSQSRQTQETQYF.

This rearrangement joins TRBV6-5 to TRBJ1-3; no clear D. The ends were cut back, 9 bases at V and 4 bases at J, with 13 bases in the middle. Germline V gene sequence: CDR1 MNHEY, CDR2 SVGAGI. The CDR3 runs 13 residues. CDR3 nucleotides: TGTGCCAGTACACGGGGTTCCGGAAACACCATATATTTT. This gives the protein CASTRGSGNTIYF.

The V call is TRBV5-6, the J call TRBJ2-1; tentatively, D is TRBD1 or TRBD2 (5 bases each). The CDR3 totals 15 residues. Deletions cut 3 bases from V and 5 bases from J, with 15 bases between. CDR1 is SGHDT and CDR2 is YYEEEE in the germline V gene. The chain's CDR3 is CASSWDPGRHNEQFF. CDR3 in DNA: TGTGCCAGCAGCTGGGACCCGGGACGTCACAATGAGCAGTTCTTC.

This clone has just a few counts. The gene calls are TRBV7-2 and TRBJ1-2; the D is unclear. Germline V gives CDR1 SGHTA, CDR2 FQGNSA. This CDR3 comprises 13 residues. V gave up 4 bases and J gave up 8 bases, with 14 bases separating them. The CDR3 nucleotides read TGTGCCAGCAGCTCGGACGGCCCGGCGGGCTACACCTTC. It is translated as CASSSDGPAGYTF.

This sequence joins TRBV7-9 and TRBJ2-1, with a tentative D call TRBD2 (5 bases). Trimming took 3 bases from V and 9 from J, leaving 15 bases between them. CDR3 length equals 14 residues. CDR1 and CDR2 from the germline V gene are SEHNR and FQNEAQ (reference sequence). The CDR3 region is CASSLTGKKGEQFF. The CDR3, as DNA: TGTGCCAGCAGCTTGACCGGGAAAAAGGGTGAGCAGTTCTTC.

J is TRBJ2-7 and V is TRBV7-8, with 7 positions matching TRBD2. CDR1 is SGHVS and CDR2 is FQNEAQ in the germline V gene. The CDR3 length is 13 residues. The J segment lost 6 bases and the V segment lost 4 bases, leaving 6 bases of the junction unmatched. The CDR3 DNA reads TGTGCCAGCAGCTCCCCAGGACTAGTCGAGCAGTACTTC. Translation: CASSSPGLVEQYF.

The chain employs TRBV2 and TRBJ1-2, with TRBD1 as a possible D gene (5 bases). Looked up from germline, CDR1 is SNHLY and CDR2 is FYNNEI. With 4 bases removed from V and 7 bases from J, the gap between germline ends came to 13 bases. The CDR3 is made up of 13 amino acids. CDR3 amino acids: CASSVLLGLGYTF. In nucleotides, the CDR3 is TGTGCCAGCAGTGTTCTTTTGGGGCTTGGCTACACCTTC.

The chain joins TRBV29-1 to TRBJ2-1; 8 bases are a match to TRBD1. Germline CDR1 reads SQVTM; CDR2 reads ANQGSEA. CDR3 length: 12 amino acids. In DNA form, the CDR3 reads TGCGGTTTAGGACAGGGAAGCAATGAGCAGTTCTTC. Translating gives CGLGQGSNEQFF.

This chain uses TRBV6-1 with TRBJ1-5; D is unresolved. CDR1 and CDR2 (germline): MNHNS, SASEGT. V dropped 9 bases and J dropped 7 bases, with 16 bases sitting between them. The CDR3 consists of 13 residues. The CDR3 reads CASSTGVEQPQHF. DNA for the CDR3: TGTGCCAGTTCGACCGGGGTAGAACAGCCCCAGCATTTT.

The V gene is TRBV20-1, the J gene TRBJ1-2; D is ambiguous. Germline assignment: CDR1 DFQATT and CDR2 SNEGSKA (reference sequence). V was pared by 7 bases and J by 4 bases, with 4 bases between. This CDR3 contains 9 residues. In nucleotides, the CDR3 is TGCAGTGGCGCCTATGGCTACACCTTC. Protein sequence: CSGAYGYTF.

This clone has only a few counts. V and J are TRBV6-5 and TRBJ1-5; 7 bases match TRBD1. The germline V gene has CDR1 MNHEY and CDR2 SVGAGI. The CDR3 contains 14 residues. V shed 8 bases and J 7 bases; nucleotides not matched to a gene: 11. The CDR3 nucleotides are TGTGCCAGCGGGGCTACAGGGGCGGGACAGCCCCAGCATTTT. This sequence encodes CASGATGAGQPQHF.

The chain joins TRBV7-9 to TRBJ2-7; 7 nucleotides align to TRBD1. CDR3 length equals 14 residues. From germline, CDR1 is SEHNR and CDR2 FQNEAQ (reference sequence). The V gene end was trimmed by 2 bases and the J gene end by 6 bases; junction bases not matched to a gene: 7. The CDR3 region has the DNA TGTGCCAGCAGCTTAACAGGGGAGTGGGTCGAGCAGTACTTC. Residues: CASSLTGEWVEQYF.

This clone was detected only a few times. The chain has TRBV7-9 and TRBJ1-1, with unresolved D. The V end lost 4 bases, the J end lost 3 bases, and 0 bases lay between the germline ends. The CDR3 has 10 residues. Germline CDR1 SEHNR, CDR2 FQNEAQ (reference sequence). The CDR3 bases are TGTGCCAGCAGCTACACTGAAGCTTTCTTT. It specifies CASSYTEAFF.

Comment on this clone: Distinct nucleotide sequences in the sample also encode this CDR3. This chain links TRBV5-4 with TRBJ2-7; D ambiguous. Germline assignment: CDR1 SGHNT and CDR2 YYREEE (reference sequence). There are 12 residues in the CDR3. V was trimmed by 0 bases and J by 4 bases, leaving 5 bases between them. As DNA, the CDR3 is TGTGCCAGCAGCTTGGACAGATACGAGCAGTACTTC. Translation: CASSLDRYEQYF.

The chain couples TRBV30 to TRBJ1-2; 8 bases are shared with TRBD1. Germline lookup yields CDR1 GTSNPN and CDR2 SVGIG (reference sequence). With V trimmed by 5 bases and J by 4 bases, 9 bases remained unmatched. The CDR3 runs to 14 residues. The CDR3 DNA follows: TGTGCCTGGGAAGAGACAGGGGTCCGCTATGGCTACACCTTC. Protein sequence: CAWEETGVRYGYTF.

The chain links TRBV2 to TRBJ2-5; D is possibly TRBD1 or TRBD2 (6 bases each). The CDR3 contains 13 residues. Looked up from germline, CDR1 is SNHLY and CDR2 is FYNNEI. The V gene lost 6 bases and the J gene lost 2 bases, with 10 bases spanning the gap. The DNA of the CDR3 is TGTGCCAGCAGGGGGGGACAACAAGAGACCCAGTACTTC. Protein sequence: CASRGGQQETQYF. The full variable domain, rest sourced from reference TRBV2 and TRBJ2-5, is EPEVTQTPSHQVTQMGQEVILRCVPISNHLYFYWYRQILGQKVEFLVSFYNNEISEKSEIFDDQFSVERPDGSNFTLKIRSTKLEDSAMYFCASRGGQQETQYFGPGTRLLVL.

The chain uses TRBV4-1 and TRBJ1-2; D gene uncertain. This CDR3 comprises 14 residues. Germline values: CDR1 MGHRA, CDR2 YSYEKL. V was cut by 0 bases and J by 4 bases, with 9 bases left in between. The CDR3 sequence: CASSQEQEAYGYTF. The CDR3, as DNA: TGCGCCAGCAGCCAAGAGCAGGAGGCCTATGGCTACACCTTC.

CDR3 DNA: TGTGCCAGTAGTATGACCGGGACACTGTTCTTC. This encodes CASSMTGTLFF. The chain carries TRBV19 and TRBJ2-1, with D perhaps TRBD1 (6 bases). Germline lookup yields CDR1 LNHDA and CDR2 SQIVND (reference sequence). The V and J ends lost 3 bases and 15 bases respectively, with 12 bases between them. CDR3 length: 11 amino acids.

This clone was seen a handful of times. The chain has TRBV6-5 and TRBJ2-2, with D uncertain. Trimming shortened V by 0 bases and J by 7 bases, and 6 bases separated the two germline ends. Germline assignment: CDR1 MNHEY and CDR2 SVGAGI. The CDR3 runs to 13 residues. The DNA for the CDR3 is TGTGCCAGCAGTTACTCGTGGATCGGGGAGCTGTTTTTT. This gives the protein CASSYSWIGELFF.

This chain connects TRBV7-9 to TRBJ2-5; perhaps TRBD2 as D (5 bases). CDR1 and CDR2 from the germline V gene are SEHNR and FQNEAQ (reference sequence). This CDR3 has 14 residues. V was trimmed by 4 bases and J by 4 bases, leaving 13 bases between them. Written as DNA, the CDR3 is TGTGCCAGCAGCTCGAGGGTTTTTGGAGAGACCCAGTACTTC. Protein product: CASSSRVFGETQYF. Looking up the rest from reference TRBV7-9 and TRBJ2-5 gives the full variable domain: DTGVSQNPRHKITKRGQNVTFRCDPISEHNRLYWYRQTLGQGPEFLTYFQNEAQLEKSRLLSDRFSAERPKGSFSTLEIQRTEQGDSAMYLCASSSRVFGETQYFGPGTRLLVL.